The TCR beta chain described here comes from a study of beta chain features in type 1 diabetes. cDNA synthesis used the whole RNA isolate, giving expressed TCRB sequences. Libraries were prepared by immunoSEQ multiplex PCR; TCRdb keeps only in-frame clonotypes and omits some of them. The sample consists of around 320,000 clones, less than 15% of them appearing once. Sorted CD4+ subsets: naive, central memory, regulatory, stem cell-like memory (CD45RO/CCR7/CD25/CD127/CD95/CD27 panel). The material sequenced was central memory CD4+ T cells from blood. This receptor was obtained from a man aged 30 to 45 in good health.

CDR3 nucleotides: TGTGCCAGCAGTGAAGGACTAGCGGGGGGGAAAAACATTCAGTACTTC. This sequence encodes CASSEGLAGGKNIQYF. The J gene is TRBJ2-4, the V gene TRBV2; TRBD2 agrees at 14 bases. Germline loops: CDR1 SNHLY, CDR2 FYNNEI. The V and J ends lost 1 base and 4 bases, in that order; junction bases with no gene match: 0. This CDR3 contains 16 residues. Together with reference TRBV2 and TRBJ2-4, the CDR3 gives the full variable domain: EPEVTQTPSHQVTQMGQEVILRCVPISNHLYFYWYRQILGQKVEFLVSFYNNEISEKSEIFDDQFSVERPDGSNFTLKIRSTKLEDSAMYFCASSEGLAGGKNIQYFGAGTRLSVL.